This TCR beta chain appears in the sequencing data of a study of OX40 agonist ivuxolimab in advanced cancers. Sequenced by immunoSEQ multiplex PCR; TCRdb stores in-frame clones only, minus some. The sample contains some 16,000 clones, 86% of which appear only once. The CDR3 is 12 amino acids. The V gene's germline CDR1 is MDHEN and CDR2 SYDVKM. Trimming pared 8 bases from V and 6 bases from J, leaving 11 bases between. The sequences come from CD4+ or CD8+ T cells sorted from blood, collected in a trial of the OX40 agonist ivuxolimab. This clonotype was obtained from an adult with an advanced solid tumor such as melanoma, head and neck, liver or kidney cancer. V and J are TRBV28 and TRBJ1-5, with D maybe TRBD1 (5 bases). The CDR3 DNA reads as TGTGCCAGCCTAAAAGGGGTTCAGCCCCAGCATTTT. Its translation is CASLKGVQPQHF.